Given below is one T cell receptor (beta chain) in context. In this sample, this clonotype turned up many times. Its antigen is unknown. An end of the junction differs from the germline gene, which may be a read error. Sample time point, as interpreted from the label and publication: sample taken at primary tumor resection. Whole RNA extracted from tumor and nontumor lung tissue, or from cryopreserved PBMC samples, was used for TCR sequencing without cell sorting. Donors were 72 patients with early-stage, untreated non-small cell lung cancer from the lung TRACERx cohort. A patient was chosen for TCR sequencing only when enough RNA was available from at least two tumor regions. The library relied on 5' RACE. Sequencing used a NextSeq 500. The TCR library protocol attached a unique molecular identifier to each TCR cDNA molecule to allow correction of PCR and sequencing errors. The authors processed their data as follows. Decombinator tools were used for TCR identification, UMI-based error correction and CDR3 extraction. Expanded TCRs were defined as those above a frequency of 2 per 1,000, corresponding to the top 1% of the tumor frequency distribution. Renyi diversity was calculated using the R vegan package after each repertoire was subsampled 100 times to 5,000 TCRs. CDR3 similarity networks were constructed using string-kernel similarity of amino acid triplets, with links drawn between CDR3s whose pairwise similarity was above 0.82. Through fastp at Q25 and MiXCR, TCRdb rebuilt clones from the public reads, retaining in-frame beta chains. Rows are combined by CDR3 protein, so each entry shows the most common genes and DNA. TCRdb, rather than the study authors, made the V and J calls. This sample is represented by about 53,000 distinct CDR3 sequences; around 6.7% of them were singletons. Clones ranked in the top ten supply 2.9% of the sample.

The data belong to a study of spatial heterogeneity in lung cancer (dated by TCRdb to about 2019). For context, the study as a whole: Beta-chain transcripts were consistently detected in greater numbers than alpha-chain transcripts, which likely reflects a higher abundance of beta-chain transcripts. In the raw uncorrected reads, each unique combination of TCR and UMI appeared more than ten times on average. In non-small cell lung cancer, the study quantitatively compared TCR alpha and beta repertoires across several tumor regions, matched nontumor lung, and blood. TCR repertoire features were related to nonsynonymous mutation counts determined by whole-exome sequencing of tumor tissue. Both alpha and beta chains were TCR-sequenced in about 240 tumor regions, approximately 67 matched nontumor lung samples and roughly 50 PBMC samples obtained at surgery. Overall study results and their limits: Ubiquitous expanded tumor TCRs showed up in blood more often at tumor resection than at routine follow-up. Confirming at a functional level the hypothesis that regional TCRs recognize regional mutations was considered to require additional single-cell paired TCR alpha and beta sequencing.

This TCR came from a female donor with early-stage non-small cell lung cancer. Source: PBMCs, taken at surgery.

This receptor carries the CDR3 CASRGTGPPYGYIF. The DNA reads TGTGCCAGTAGAGGGACAGGTCCCCCGTATGGCTACATCTTC. The sequence links TRBV19 to TRBJ1-2, and TRBD1 aligns with 8 junction nucleotides. Per the germline V gene (reference sequence), LNHDA is the CDR1 and SQIVND is the CDR2. Including the terminal cysteine and phenylalanine, the CDR3 comprises 14 residues. This entry keeps only the CDR3 DNA: 42 bases, framed from base 1.